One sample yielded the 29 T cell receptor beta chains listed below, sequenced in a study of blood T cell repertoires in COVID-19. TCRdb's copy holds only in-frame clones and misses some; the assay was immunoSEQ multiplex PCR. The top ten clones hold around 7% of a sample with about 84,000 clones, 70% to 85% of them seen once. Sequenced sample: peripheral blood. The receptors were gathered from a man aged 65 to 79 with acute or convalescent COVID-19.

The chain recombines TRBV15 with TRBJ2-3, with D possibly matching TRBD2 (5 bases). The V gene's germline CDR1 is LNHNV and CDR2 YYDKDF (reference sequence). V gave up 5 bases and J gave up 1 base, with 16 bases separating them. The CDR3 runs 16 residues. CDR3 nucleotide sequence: TGTGCCACCAGCCGGGCGGCTTCAGCGGGCACAGATACGCAGTATTTT. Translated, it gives CATSRAASAGTDTQYF.

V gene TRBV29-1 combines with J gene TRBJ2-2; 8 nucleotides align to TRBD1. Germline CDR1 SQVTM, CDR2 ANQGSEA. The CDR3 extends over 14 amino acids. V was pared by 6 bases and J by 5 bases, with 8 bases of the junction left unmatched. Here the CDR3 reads CSVTGESPTGELFF. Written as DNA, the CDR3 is TGCAGCGTGACAGGGGAATCACCGACCGGGGAGCTGTTTTTT.

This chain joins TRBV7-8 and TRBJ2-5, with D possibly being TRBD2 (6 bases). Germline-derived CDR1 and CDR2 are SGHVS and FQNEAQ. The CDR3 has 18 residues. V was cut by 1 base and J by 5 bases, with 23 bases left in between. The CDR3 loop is CASSLGLRGRGSGETQYF. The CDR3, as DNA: TGTGCCAGCAGCTTAGGACTTCGGGGTCGTGGCAGCGGGGAGACCCAGTACTTC. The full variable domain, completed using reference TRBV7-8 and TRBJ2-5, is GAGVSQSPRYKVAKRGQDVALRCDPISGHVSLFWYQQALGQGPEFLTYFQNEAQLDKSGLPSDRFFAERPEGSVSTLKIQRTQQEDSAVYLCASSLGLRGRGSGETQYFGPGTRLLVL.

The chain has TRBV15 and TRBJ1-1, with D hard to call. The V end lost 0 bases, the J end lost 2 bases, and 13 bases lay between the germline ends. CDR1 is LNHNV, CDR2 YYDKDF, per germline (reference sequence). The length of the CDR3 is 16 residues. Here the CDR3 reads CATSRDTVQINTEAFF. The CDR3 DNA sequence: TGTGCCACCAGCAGAGATACGGTACAGATTAACACTGAAGCTTTCTTT.

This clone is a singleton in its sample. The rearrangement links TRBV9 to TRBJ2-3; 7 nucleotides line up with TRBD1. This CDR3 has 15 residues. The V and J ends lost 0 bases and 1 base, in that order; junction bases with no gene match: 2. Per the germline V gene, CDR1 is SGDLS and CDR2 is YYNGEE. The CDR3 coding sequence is TGTGCCAGCAGCGTAGCTGGACAGGGCACAGATACGCAGTATTTT. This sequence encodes CASSVAGQGTDTQYF. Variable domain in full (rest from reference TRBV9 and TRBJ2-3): DSGVTQTPKHLITATGQRVTLRCSPRSGDLSVYWYQQSLDQGLQFLIQYYNGEERAKGNILERFSAQQFPDLHSELNLSSLELGDSALYFCASSVAGQGTDTQYFGPGTRLTVL.

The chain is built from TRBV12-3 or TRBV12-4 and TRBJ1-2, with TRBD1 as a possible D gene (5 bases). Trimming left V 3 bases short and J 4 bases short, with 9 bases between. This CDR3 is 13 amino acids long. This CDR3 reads CASSFQGAYGYTF. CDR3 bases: TGTGCCAGCAGTTTCCAGGGCGCCTATGGCTACACCTTC.

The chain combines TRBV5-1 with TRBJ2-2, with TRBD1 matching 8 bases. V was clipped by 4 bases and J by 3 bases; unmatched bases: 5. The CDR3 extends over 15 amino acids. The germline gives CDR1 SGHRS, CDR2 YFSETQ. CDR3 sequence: CASSQGQAYTGELFF. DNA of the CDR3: TGCGCCAGCAGCCAGGGACAGGCTTACACCGGGGAGCTGTTTTTT.

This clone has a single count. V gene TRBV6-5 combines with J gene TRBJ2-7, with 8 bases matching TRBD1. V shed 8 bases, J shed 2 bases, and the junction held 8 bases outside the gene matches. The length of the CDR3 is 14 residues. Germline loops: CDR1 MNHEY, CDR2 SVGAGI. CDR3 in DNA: TGTGCCAGCGAACCGGGACAGGCCCCCTACGAGCAGTACGTC. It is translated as CASEPGQAPYEQYV.

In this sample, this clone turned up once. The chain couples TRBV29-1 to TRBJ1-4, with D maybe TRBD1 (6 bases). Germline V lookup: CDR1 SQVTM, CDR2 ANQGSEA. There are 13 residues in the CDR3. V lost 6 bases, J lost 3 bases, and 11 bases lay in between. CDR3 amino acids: CSVKTGSNEKLFF. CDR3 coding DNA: TGCAGCGTGAAGACAGGATCTAATGAAAAACTGTTTTTT.

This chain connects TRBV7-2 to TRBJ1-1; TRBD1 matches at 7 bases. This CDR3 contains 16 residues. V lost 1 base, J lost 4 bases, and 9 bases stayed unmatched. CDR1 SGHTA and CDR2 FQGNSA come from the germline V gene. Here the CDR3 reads CASSLVLSGGGTEAFF. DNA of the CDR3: TGTGCCAGCAGCTTAGTCTTATCAGGGGGAGGCACTGAAGCTTTCTTT.

CDR3 DNA sequence: TGTGCCAGCAGCTTAGTGACGAGCGGGAGGGGCTCGAATGAGCAGTTCTTC. Protein sequence: CASSLVTSGRGSNEQFF. This chain joins TRBV7-8 and TRBJ2-1; 10 nucleotides match TRBD2. Germline trimming cut 1 base from V and 7 bases from J; bases unmatched to any gene: 10. This CDR3 contains 17 residues. CDR1 is SGHVS and CDR2 is FQNEAQ in the germline V gene.

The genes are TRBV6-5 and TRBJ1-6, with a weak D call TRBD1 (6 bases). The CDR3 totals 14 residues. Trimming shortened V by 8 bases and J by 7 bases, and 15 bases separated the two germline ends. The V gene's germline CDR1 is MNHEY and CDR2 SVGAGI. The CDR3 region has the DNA TGTGCCAGCTCACGACAGGAGCGAAATTCACCCCTCCACTTT. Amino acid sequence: CASSRQERNSPLHF.

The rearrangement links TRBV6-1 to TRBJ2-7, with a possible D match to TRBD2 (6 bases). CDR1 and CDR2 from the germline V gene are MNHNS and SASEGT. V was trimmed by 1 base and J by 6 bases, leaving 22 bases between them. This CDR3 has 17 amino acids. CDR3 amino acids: CASSEVPESGGPLEQYF. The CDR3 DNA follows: TGTGCCAGCAGTGAAGTGCCAGAGTCAGGAGGGCCCCTCGAGCAGTACTTC.

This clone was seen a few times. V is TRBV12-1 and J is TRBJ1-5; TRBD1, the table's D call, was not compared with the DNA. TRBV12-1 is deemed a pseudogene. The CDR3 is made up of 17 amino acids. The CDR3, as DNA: TGTGCCAGCAGCCCCCGCCGAAGGGCAGGGGGCCAACAGCCCCAGCATTTT. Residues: CASSPRRRAGGQQPQHF.

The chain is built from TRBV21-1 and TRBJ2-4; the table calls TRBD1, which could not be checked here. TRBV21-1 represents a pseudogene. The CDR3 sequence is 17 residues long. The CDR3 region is CASSKLSGADSKNIQYF. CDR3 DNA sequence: TGTGCCAGCAGCAAACTCTCAGGTGCCGATTCCAAAAACATTCAGTACTTC.

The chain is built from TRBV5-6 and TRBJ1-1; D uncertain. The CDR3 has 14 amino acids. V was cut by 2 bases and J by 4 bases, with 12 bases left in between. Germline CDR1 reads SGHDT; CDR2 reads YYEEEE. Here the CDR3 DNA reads TGTGCCAGCAGCTTTCGCAGGCCCGGCACTGAAGCTTTCTTT. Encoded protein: CASSFRRPGTEAFF.

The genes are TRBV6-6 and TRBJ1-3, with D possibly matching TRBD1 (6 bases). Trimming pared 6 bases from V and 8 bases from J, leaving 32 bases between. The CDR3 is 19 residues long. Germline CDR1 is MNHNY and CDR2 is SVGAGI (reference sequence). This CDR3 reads CASSRSRPGTPSRRDTIYF. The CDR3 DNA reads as TGTGCCAGCAGCCGATCTCGTCCCGGGACACCCTCGAGGAGAGACACCATATATTTT.

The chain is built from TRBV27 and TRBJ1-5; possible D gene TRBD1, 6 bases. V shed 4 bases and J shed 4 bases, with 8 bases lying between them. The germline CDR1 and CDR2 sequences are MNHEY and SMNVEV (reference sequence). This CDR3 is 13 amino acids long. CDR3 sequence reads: CASSSGQNQPQHF. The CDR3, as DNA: TGTGCCAGCAGTTCAGGACAGAATCAGCCCCAGCATTTT.

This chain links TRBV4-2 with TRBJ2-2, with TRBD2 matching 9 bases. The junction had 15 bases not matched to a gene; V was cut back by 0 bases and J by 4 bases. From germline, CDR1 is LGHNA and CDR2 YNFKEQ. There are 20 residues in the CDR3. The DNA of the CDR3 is TGTGCCAGCAGCCAAGATTCCGGAGGCTTAGCGGGAGTAAGCACCGGGGAGCTGTTTTTT. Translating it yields CASSQDSGGLAGVSTGELFF.

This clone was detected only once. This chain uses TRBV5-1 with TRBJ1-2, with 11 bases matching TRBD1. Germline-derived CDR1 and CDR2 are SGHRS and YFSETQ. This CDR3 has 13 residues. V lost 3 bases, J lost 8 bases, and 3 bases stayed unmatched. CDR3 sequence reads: CASSWGTGGGYTF. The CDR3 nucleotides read TGCGCCAGCAGCTGGGGGACAGGGGGAGGCTACACCTTC.

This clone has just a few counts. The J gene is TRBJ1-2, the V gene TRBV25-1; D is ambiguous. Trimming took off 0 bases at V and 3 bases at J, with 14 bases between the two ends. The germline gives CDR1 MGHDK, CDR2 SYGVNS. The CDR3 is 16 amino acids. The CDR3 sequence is CASSEYSWSSYYGYTF. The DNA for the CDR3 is TGTGCCAGCAGTGAATATAGCTGGTCTTCTTACTATGGCTACACCTTC.

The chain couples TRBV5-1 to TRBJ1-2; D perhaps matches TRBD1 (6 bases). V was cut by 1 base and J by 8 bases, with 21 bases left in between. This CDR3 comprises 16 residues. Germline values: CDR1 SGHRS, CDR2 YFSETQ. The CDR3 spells CASSLFSADRLGGYTF. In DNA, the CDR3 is TGCGCCAGCAGCTTGTTCTCAGCTGACAGGCTTGGGGGCTACACCTTC.

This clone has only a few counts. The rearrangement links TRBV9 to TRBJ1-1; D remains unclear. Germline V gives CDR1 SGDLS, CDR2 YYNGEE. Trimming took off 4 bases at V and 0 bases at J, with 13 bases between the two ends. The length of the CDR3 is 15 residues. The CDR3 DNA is TGTGCCAGCAGCCCCCAGACGGGGTTGAACACTGAAGCTTTCTTT. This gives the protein CASSPQTGLNTEAFF.

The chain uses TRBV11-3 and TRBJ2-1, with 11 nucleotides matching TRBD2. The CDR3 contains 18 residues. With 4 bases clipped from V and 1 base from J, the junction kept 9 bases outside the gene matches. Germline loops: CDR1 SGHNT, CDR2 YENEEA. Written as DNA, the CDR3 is TGTGCCAGCAGCTCCAGCACTAGCGGGGGATTTTCCTACAATGAGCAGTTCTTC. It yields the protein CASSSSTSGGFSYNEQFF.

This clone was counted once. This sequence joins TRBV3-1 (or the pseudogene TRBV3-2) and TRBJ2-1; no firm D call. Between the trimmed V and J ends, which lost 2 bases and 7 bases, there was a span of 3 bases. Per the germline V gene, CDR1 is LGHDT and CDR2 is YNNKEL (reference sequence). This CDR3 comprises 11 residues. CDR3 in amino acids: CASSQQNEQFF. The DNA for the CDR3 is TGTGCCAGCAGCCAACAAAATGAGCAGTTCTTC.

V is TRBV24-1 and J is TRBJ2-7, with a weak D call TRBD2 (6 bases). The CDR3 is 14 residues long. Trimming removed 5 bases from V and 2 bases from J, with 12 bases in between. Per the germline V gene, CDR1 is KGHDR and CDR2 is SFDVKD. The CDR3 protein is CATSAGTGTYEQYF. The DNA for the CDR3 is TGTGCCACCAGTGCCGGGACTGGTACCTACGAGCAGTACTTC.

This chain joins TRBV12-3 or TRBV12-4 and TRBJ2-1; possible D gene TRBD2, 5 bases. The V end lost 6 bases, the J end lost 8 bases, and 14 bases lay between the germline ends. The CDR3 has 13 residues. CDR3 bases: TGTGCCAGCAGCCTAGCCGGAAGGGATGAGCAGTTCTTC. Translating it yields CASSLAGRDEQFF.

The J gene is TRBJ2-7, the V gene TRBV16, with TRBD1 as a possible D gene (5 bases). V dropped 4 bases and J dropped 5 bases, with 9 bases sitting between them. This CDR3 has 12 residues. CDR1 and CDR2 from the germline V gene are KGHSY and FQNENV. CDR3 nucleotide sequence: TGTGCCAGCAGCCTGACCAGGGACGAGCAGTACTTC. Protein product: CASSLTRDEQYF.

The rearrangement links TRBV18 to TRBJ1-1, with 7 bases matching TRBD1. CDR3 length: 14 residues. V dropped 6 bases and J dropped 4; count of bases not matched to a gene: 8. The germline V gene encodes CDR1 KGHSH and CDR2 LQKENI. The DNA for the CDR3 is TGTGCCAGCTCCGACAGGGTGGGGGTCACTGAAGCTTTCTTT. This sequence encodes CASSDRVGVTEAFF.